The source of this TCR beta chain is a study of T cell responses to AZD1222 COVID-19 vaccine. Details on this clone: In this CDR3 the conserved last residue, phenylalanine or tryptophan, is missing, so a read error is likely. No DNA is shown, since the ends of the CDR3 on it are uncertain; the CDR3 is the one TCRdb lists.

The repertoire was sequenced with immunoSEQ multiplex PCR; TCRdb's copy has only in-frame clones and lacks some. The sample contains roughly 49,000 clones, more than 60% of which appear only once. Sequences were derived from peripheral blood, sampled on day 0 of MenACWY control vaccination. The clonotype originates from an adult in good health.

Here the CDR3 reads CASSETRTGLRHG. The rearrangement links TRBV6-1 to TRBJ2-7. Germline CDR1 is MNHNS and CDR2 is SASEGT. Termini included, the CDR3 measures 13 amino acids.